Only a few counts were recorded for the clone carrying this T cell receptor (beta chain). Its antigen is undetermined. The sample comes from a study of T-cell reconstitution after alpha-beta-depleted transplantation in children. Study conclusions and caveats: Two months or so post-transplant, alpha-beta T cells reportedly derived from several hundred expanded graft clones.

V shed 3 bases, J shed 8 bases, and the junction held 5 bases outside the gene matches. Germline loops: CDR1 SGHRS, CDR2 YFSETQ. This CDR3 spans 13 amino acids. Preparation of the TCRbeta library was carried out with unique molecular identifiers. TCRdb ran MiXCR on the PCR reads and lists one entry per CDR3 protein. There are 700,000 to 950,000 distinct CDR3 sequences in the sample; 16% occur only once, and around 4.5% lies in the top ten. Sequences were derived from PBMCs, mostly from graft donor cells, sampled 360 days after TCRalphabeta/CD19-depleted stem cell transplant. This receptor was taken from a male patient younger than 18 who had a stem cell transplant for acute lymphoblastic leukemia, so the T cells may come from the graft donor. V usage is TRBV5-1 and J usage is TRBJ2-1; TRBD1 matches 7 bases. The DNA of the CDR3 is TGCGCCAGCAGCTGGGACAGTATTGATGAGCAGTTCTTC. Translation: CASSWDSIDEQFF.